The clone carrying this TCR beta chain was seen only a few times. Regions amplified from RNA transcripts were the TCR beta CDR3 regions. During a first-round RT-PCR of the TCR CDR3, the HTBI primer set was used. A single record per CDR3 protein comes from TCRdb applying MiXCR to the multiplex PCR reads. Of approximately 740,000 distinct CDR3 sequences listed, 14% are singletons. This sample is drawn from a study of T cells in Graves' hyperthyroidism and ophthalmopathy. The CDR3 loop spans 15 amino acids. CDR1 MNHEY and CDR2 SVGEGT come from the germline V gene. Trimming removed 6 bases from V and 8 bases from J, with 22 bases in between.

This receptor was taken from a woman between 18 and 30 years old with Graves' hyperthyroidism. Sequencing input: blood. This chain joins TRBV6-2 or TRBV6-3 and TRBJ1-1; TRBD1 is a possible D gene (6 bases). The CDR3, as DNA: TGTGCCAGCAGCCAAACAGGGTTTGGACGAAAAGAAGCTTTCTTT. Translating it yields CASSQTGFGRKEAFF.